Listed here are 27 T cell receptor beta chains from one sample, sequenced in a study of cytomegalovirus exposure and HLA in healthy donors. PCR primers comprised 60 Vbeta and 13 Jbeta primers. The method was immunoSEQ multiplex PCR; TCRdb's version includes in-frame clones alone and lacks a portion of them. The sample carries fewer than 150,000 clones, over 75% recorded once. The material sequenced was PBMCs. The receptors derive from a human donor in good health.

The rearrangement joins TRBV5-1 to TRBJ1-1; tentatively, D is TRBD1 (6 bases). Germline V gene lookup returns CDR1 SGHRS and CDR2 YFSETQ. Trimming shortened V by 3 bases and J by 5 bases, and 11 bases separated the two germline ends. This CDR3 region has 13 residues. CDR3 DNA sequence: TGCGCCAGCAGCTACTACAGGGATACTGAAGCTTTCTTT. It codes for CASSYYRDTEAFF.

The chain couples TRBV2 to TRBJ1-1; weak D call: TRBD1 (5 bases). This CDR3 has 13 amino acids. Germline CDR1 reads SNHLY; CDR2 reads FYNNEI. V gave up 9 bases and J gave up 0 bases, with 11 bases separating them. The CDR3 spells CASVTALNTEAFF. The CDR3, as DNA: TGTGCCAGTGTGACAGCCTTGAACACTGAAGCTTTCTTT.

This clone was seen a handful of times. This chain links TRBV30 with TRBJ1-2; D is ambiguous. Germline V gene lookup returns CDR1 GTSNPN and CDR2 SVGIG (reference sequence). The CDR3 sequence is 13 residues long. Trimming took 5 bases from V and 0 from J, leaving 10 bases between them. CDR3: CAWVSGPNYGYTF. DNA for the CDR3: TGTGCCTGGGTCAGTGGGCCTAACTATGGCTACACCTTC.

This chain links TRBV6-5 with TRBJ1-4; D is perhaps TRBD1 (6 bases). Germline lookup yields CDR1 MNHEY and CDR2 SVGAGI. With 6 bases removed from V and 6 bases from J, the gap between germline ends came to 17 bases. The CDR3 runs to 15 residues. This CDR3 is CASSSTGLFDEKLFF. Written as DNA, the CDR3 is TGTGCCAGCAGCAGCACAGGGCTATTCGATGAAAAACTGTTTTTT.

The chain combines TRBV5-1 with TRBJ1-4; 7 bases are shared with TRBD1. The CDR3 spans 15 residues. The germline CDR1 and CDR2 sequences are SGHRS and YFSETQ. The ends lost 3 bases at V and 1 base at J; junction bases unmatched: 3. The CDR3 here is CASSSPGGTNEKLFF. CDR3 coding DNA: TGCGCCAGCAGCTCCCCAGGGGGAACTAATGAAAAACTGTTTTTT. Using reference TRBV5-1 and TRBJ1-4 for the parts outside the CDR3, the full variable domain is KAGVTQTPRYLIKTRGQQVTLSCSPISGHRSVSWYQQTPGQGLQFLFEYFSETQRNKGNFPGRFSGRQFSNSRSEMNVSTLELGDSALYLCASSSPGGTNEKLFFGSGTQLSVL.

The DNA of the CDR3 is TGTGCCAGTAGTCCCGGACAGGGGGTGTGGGAGCAGTACTTC. The encoded protein is CASSPGQGVWEQYF. V usage is TRBV19 and J usage is TRBJ2-7, with 10 bases that match TRBD1. The CDR3 has 14 amino acids. The trim removed 5 bases at V and 7 bases at J, leaving 8 bases unmatched. From germline, CDR1 is LNHDA and CDR2 SQIVND (reference sequence).

The rearrangement joins TRBV5-1 to TRBJ2-5; TRBD1 agrees at 8 bases. Germline lookup yields CDR1 SGHRS and CDR2 YFSETQ. CDR3 size: 15 residues. The ends lost 4 bases at V and 3 bases at J; junction bases unmatched: 8. This CDR3 is CASSRQGNIEETQYF. The CDR3 coding sequence is TGCGCCAGCAGCCGACAGGGGAATATTGAAGAGACCCAGTACTTC.

The chain couples TRBV19 to TRBJ2-7; a weak D match, TRBD2 (6 bases). V lost 3 bases and J lost 0, with 9 bases in between. CDR1 LNHDA and CDR2 SQIVND come from the germline V gene (reference sequence). This CDR3 has 14 residues. Here the CDR3 reads CASSIRESSYEQYF. CDR3 bases: TGTGCCAGTAGTATTCGGGAGAGCTCCTACGAGCAGTACTTC.

The gene calls are TRBV5-1 and TRBJ1-4; tentative D call: TRBD1 (6 bases). V was trimmed by 3 bases and J by 8 bases, leaving 17 bases between them. The CDR3 loop spans 15 amino acids. Germline-derived CDR1 and CDR2 are SGHRS and YFSETQ. CDR3 loop: CASSSMSPGDEKLFF. Here the CDR3 DNA reads TGCGCCAGCAGCTCTATGTCACCAGGGGACGAAAAACTGTTTTTT.

The genes are TRBV5-6 and TRBJ1-3; weak D call: TRBD1 (6 bases). Germline values: CDR1 SGHDT, CDR2 YYEEEE. This CDR3 contains 14 residues. Trimming left V 4 bases short and J 4 bases short, with 12 bases between. CDR3 residues: CASSRDTAGNTIYF. CDR3 DNA: TGTGCCAGCAGCCGGGACACTGCGGGAAACACCATATATTTT.

The chain combines TRBV5-4 with TRBJ2-4, with TRBD2 as a possible D gene (7 bases). Trimming removed 3 bases from V and 8 bases from J, with 12 bases in between. Germline CDR1 reads SGHNT; CDR2 reads YYREEE (reference sequence). The CDR3 is 13 amino acids. The CDR3 region is CASSWGGGDIQYF. The CDR3, as DNA: TGTGCCAGCAGCTGGGGAGGGGGGGACATTCAGTACTTC.

This clone was counted a few times. The rearrangement links TRBV5-6 to TRBJ2-7, with a possible D match to TRBD2 (6 bases). CDR3 length: 12 amino acids. Germline CDR1 reads SGHDT; CDR2 reads YYEEEE. V shed 4 bases and J shed 1 base, with 6 bases lying between them. The CDR3 DNA is TGTGCCAGCAGCGGAGGGTCCTACGAGCAGTACTTC. Amino acid sequence: CASSGGSYEQYF.

This clone has ten or more counts. The chain is built from TRBV6-4 and TRBJ2-3, with TRBD2 matching over 11 bases. Germline CDR1 MRHNA, CDR2 SNTAGT. This CDR3 has 15 residues. J gave up 4 bases and V 5 bases, and 5 bases lay outside the gene matches. The CDR3 protein is CASSQGLAASDTQYF. The CDR3 DNA follows: TGTGCCAGCAGTCAGGGACTAGCGGCTTCAGATACGCAGTATTTT.

The chain is built from TRBV28 and TRBJ2-4, with 8 bases identical to TRBD1. The CDR3 runs 15 residues. Germline assignment: CDR1 MDHEN and CDR2 SYDVKM. The ends lost 5 bases at V and 4 bases at J; junction bases unmatched: 7. CDR3 in DNA: TGTGCCAGCAGTCGCGCCGGGACAGGAAAAAACATTCAGTACTTC. Encoded protein: CASSRAGTGKNIQYF.

In this sample, this clone turned up once. The rearrangement links TRBV15 to TRBJ2-2; D might be TRBD2 (6 bases). Germline CDR1 is LNHNV and CDR2 is YYDKDF (reference sequence). The length of the CDR3 is 12 residues. Trimming shortened V by 5 bases and J by 6 bases, and 7 bases separated the two germline ends. The CDR3 region has the DNA TGTGCCACCAGCGGGAGGTCCGGGGAGCTGTTTTTT. Its translation: CATSGRSGELFF.

This chain connects TRBV5-1 to TRBJ2-7; no clear D gene. Trimming removed 2 bases from V and 1 base from J, with 10 bases in between. Germline values: CDR1 SGHRS, CDR2 YFSETQ. The length of the CDR3 is 14 residues. This chain's CDR3 is CASSFQAGSYEQYF. The CDR3 DNA sequence: TGCGCCAGCAGCTTCCAGGCAGGTTCCTACGAGCAGTACTTC.

The chain links TRBV11-2 to TRBJ2-2; TRBD2 agrees at 7 bases. Trimming took 6 bases from V and 4 from J; bases not matched to a gene: 8. CDR3 length: 15 residues. Germline V gene lookup returns CDR1 SGHAT and CDR2 FQNNGV. The CDR3 spells CASRLREGGTGELFF. The CDR3 nucleotides read TGTGCCAGCAGATTAAGGGAGGGCGGCACCGGGGAGCTGTTTTTT.

This chain joins TRBV7-3 and TRBJ2-1; TRBD2 matches at 14 bases. V gave up 2 bases and J gave up 15 bases; unmatched junction bases: 6. Germline CDR1 reads SGHTA; CDR2 reads FQGTGA. This CDR3 region has 14 residues. CDR3 sequence: CASSLGTSGSWWFF. The DNA of the CDR3 is TGTGCCAGCAGCTTAGGGACTAGCGGGAGTTGGTGGTTCTTC.

DNA for the CDR3: TGTGCCAGCACCACAGGGGGGACAACTCAGAACACTGAAGCTTTCTTT. This translates into CASTTGGTTQNTEAFF. This sequence joins TRBV19 and TRBJ1-1; the match to TRBD1 covers 8 bases. The germline V gene has CDR1 LNHDA and CDR2 SQIVND (reference sequence). V lost 9 bases to trimming and J lost 1 base; unmatched junction nucleotides: 13. The CDR3 runs 16 residues.

This clone has only a few counts. The rearrangement joins TRBV30 to TRBJ2-7; possible D gene TRBD2, 5 bases. The CDR3 extends over 15 amino acids. V was trimmed by 3 bases and J by 7 bases, leaving 22 bases between them. Germline CDR1 is GTSNPN and CDR2 is SVGIG (reference sequence). The CDR3 DNA reads TGTGCCTGGAGCGCGAGTGGAGGCCGGATGGGAGAGCAGTACTTC. This translates into CAWSASGGRMGEQYF.

The V call is TRBV10-2, the J call TRBJ2-3, with 9 bases matching TRBD2. Losses at the gene ends were 4 bases for V and 4 bases for J; bases not matched to a gene: 6. CDR1 and CDR2 (germline): WSHSY, SAAADI. The length of the CDR3 is 15 residues. The CDR3 here is CASSGLAGGADTQYF. In nucleotides, the CDR3 is TGCGCCAGCAGTGGCCTCGCGGGGGGGGCAGATACGCAGTATTTT.

The gene calls are TRBV2 and TRBJ1-2; TRBD1 matches at 8 bases. The CDR3 covers 14 residues. Germline V gene sequence: CDR1 SNHLY, CDR2 FYNNEI. Unmatched junction bases numbered 2, after V lost 1 base and J lost 4 bases. The CDR3 DNA follows: TGTGCCAGCAGTGAAGTAGGACAGGGCTATGGCTACACCTTC. Its protein product is CASSEVGQGYGYTF.

The chain is built from TRBV6-5 and TRBJ1-4; possibly TRBD1 for D (6 bases). Germline V CDR1 and CDR2: MNHEY, SVGAGI. CDR3 length: 14 residues. Trimming took off 5 bases at V and 9 bases at J, with 16 bases between the two ends. The CDR3 spells CASSTGTGSKKLFF. The CDR3 DNA reads TGTGCCAGCAGTACTGGAACAGGGTCGAAAAAACTGTTTTTT.

The chain's CDR3 is CASLGQPRNTEAFF. The CDR3 DNA reads as TGTGCCAGCTTAGGACAGCCAAGGAACACTGAAGCTTTCTTT. The genes are TRBV25-1 and TRBJ1-1; weak D call: TRBD1 (6 bases). This CDR3 spans 14 amino acids. Trimming stripped 8 bases from V and 1 base from J, with 14 bases between. Germline loops: CDR1 MGHDK, CDR2 SYGVNS. Based on the CDR3 plus reference TRBV25-1 and TRBJ1-1, the full variable domain is EADIYQTPRYLVIGTGKKITLECSQTMGHDKMYWYQQDPGMELHLIHYSYGVNSTEKGDLSSESTVSRIRTEHFPLTLESARPSHTSQYLCASLGQPRNTEAFFGQGTRLTVV.

The chain combines TRBV5-5 with TRBJ2-1; D gene ambiguous. V gave up 1 base and J gave up 0 bases, with 5 bases separating them. The CDR3 consists of 14 residues. Germline assignment: CDR1 SGHKS and CDR2 YYEKEE (reference sequence). The CDR3 is CASSLSSSYNEQFF. CDR3 sequence (DNA): TGTGCCAGCAGCTTGTCTAGCTCCTACAATGAGCAGTTCTTC.

This clone was counted a few times. For the CDR3, the DNA is TGTGCCAGCAGCGTAGAGGACAGGGCTTACGAGCAGTACTTC. Translation: CASSVEDRAYEQYF. The V gene is TRBV9, the J gene TRBJ2-7; TRBD1 agrees at 8 bases. The V gene end was trimmed by 0 bases and the J gene end by 4 bases; junction bases not matched to a gene: 3. The CDR3 has 14 amino acids. Germline V gives CDR1 SGDLS, CDR2 YYNGEE.

The rearrangement links TRBV19 to TRBJ2-7; D gene uncertain. Trimming cost V 3 bases and J 0 bases, with 9 bases left between them. The CDR3 covers 14 residues. CDR1 is LNHDA, CDR2 SQIVND, per germline (reference sequence). In DNA form, the CDR3 reads TGTGCCAGTAGTATCTTGAGTGACTCCTACGAGCAGTACTTC. It yields the protein CASSILSDSYEQYF.